This T cell receptor (beta chain) emerged from a study of T cells after yellow fever vaccination (dated by TCRdb to between 2018 and 2020). Looking at the study overall: The SMART-Seq v4 Ultra Low Input RNA kit was used to prepare libraries from fractions with low cell numbers. To track T-cell clones before and after primary and booster YFV17D yellow fever vaccination, bulk TCR alpha and beta repertoires were sequenced longitudinally. Two healthy male donors, one aged 18 to 30 and one aged 30 to 39 years, made up the cohort. Blood was collected at multiple timepoints before and after primary and secondary immunization, and bulk PBMC replicates and cell subsets were isolated.

With respect to this clonotype: Its antigen remains unidentified. The input lacks base qualities; no much larger clone sits a single base away.

Data came from an Illumina NovaSeq 6000. Synthesis of TCR cDNA relied on 5'RACE template switching, a step that introduced a universal primer site along with unique molecular identifiers. Priming for cDNA synthesis came from both the TCR alpha and TCR beta constant segments. Libraries were amplified in two PCR steps, with sample barcodes and sequencing adapters added in the second step. Libraries were sequenced on Illumina HiSeq 2500 (2x100 bp) or NovaSeq (2x150 bp). The original methods were these. Demultiplexing of reads and collapsing into UMI consensus sequences were performed with MIGEC, and V(D)J alignment was carried out with MiXCR. Clonotypes responding to the vaccine were identified with edgeR on replicate PBMC samples, with the criteria of FDR below 0.01 and a log2 fold change above 5 up to day 15. Each bulk clonotype was labeled CD4 or CD8 based on which sequenced repertoire, CD4 or CD8, contained the clonotype at higher abundance. TCRdb redid the processing of the public reads, applying fastp at Q25 and MiXCR, and retained in-frame beta chains. For every CDR3 protein sequence, its rows merge into one entry that carries the most common genes and DNA. The V and J calls were not made by the authors but by TCRdb's processing. This sample is represented by about 340,000 distinct CDR3 sequences; around 12% of them were singletons. The ten largest clonotypes hold more than 3% of the sample.

The research as a whole found: The study included only a couple of donors, which limits how far the findings can be generalized. A small fraction of clonotypes showed up in both the CD4 and CD8 compartments, probably as a result of convergent recombination. Computational filtering was required because FACS-sorted repertoires could contain abundant contaminating clonotypes from the bulk population. Compared with the primary T-cell response, the secondary T-cell response was weaker but faster, peaking on day 5 rather than day 15. After the booster, most clones that had expanded after primary vaccination were detected again (roughly 95% of CD4 and 88% of CD8), suggesting broad maintenance of memory.

The CDR3 runs 13 residues from the cysteine to the phenylalanine. Only CDR3 DNA is held: 39 bases, read in frame from base 1. V lost 0 bases and J lost 11 bases, and the count of bases not matched to a germline gene is 3. The CDR1 and CDR2 encoded by the germline V gene are SGHTA and FQGNSA. Per the publication, the treatment or condition label means: live attenuated yellow fever vaccine strain. PBMCs were isolated from peripheral blood using a standard Ficoll-Paque protocol. CD4 and CD8 T-cell fractions were isolated with Dynabeads CD4 and CD8 positive selection kits. TriZol was used to extract RNA from bulk PBMCs, CD4 and CD8 fractions, and dextramer-positive and dextramer-negative fractions.

The input for sequencing was CD4+ T cells sorted from PBMCs, taken 15 days after the yellow fever booster vaccination. The sequence derives from a man aged 18 to 30 who received the YFV17D yellow fever vaccine. The sequence joins TRBV7-2 to TRBJ2-2, and TRBD2 matches 7 of the central bases. The DNA sequence is given as TGTGCCAGCAGCTTAGCGCGGGGGTCTGAGCTGTTTTTT. Its translation is CASSLARGSELFF. Full variable domain (CDR3 extended with the reference TRBV7-2 and TRBJ2-2 proteins): GAGVSQSPSNKVTEKGKDVELRCDPISGHTALYWYRQSLGQGLEFLIYFQGNSAPDKSGLPSDRFSAERTGGSVSTLTIQRTQQEDSAVYLCASSLARGSELFFGEGSRLTVL.